This entry concerns a single T cell receptor (beta chain). Antigen specificity is unknown. This sample is part of a study of shared clonotypes between healthy human individuals. Across the whole study: CD4 naive and CD4 memory each took three plates per donor, while CD8 naive took two and CD8 memory one. Whole-study findings and limits: Generally, estimated richness proved larger in naive subsets than it did in memory subsets. How much donors shared clonotypes was expected to be affected by sequencing depth.

CD45RA+ naive and CD45RA-negative memory subsets were separated from CD4+ cells. Clones were read by immunoSEQ multiplex PCR, and TCRdb kept only the in-frame ones, dropping some. Of over 150,000 clones in the sample, roughly 70% were seen once. This CDR3 is built from 12 residues. V was pared by 4 bases and J by 7 bases, with 9 bases between. Germline CDR1 reads SGHKS; CDR2 reads YYEKEE (reference sequence). The receptor was isolated from a man aged 25 to 45 in good health. This chain connects TRBV5-5 to TRBJ2-1; no definite D call. The sample was memory CD4+ T cells sorted from blood. Subset reported: CD45RA-negative fraction. DNA of the CDR3: TGTGCCAGCAGCCGAATACTAAATGAGCAGTTCTTC. Translation: CASSRILNEQFF.